These 15 T cell receptor beta chains were sequenced from one sample in a study of T cell repertoires in cytomegalovirus infection. Their cognate antigens are unknown. TCRdb reprocessed the reads with MiXCR, giving one entry per CDR3 protein. The table lists about 220,000 distinct CDR3 sequences, about 38% of them singletons. Source: CD8+ T cells from cultured PBMCs, taken from culture after CMV antigen stimulation. The source of these receptors is a human donor in good health (CMV status not recorded). Some clones in this sample may be carry-over from other donors' samples.

This chain uses TRBV15 with TRBJ2-1; maybe TRBD2 (6 bases). V was cut by 5 bases and J by 10 bases, with 15 bases left in between. Germline V gives CDR1 LNHNV, CDR2 YYDKDF (reference sequence). This CDR3 contains 13 residues. The CDR3 bases are TGTGCCACCAGCGGACTACCTCCTCTGGAGCAGTTCTTC. It translates to CATSGLPPLEQFF. The full variable domain, rest sourced from reference TRBV15 and TRBJ2-1, is DAMVIQNPRYQVTQFGKPVTLSCSQTLNHNVMYWYQQKSSQAPKLLFHYYDKDFNNEADTPDNFQSRRPNTSFCFLDIRSPGLGDTAMYLCATSGLPPLEQFFGPGTRLTVL.

This clonotype was counted a few times. This chain connects TRBV12-3 or TRBV12-4 to TRBJ2-1; TRBD2 matches at 14 bases. J lost 7 bases, V lost 0 bases, and 11 bases had no gene match. The CDR3 runs 19 residues. CDR3 sequence reads: CASSLASGTSGRVRNEQFF. DNA for the CDR3: TGTGCCAGCAGTTTAGCGTCCGGGACTAGCGGGAGAGTAAGGAATGAGCAGTTCTTC.

The V gene is TRBV7-6, the J gene TRBJ2-7; 7 bases map to TRBD2. Looked up from germline, CDR1 is SGHVS and CDR2 is FNYEAQ. V shed 4 bases, J shed 0 bases, and the junction held 6 bases outside the gene matches. The CDR3 has 15 residues. CDR3 sequence (DNA): TGTGCCAGCAGCTCTGTTGGCGGGAGCTCCTACGAGCAGTACTTC. This codes for CASSSVGGSSYEQYF.

This clonotype was counted many times. J is TRBJ2-7 and V is TRBV29-1, with no clear D. The germline CDR1 and CDR2 sequences are SQVTM and ANQGSEA. Trimming took 4 bases from V and 1 from J, leaving 14 bases between them. This CDR3 has 14 amino acids. The CDR3 nucleotides read TGCAGCGTTGTTGCGCCAGCCCGTTCCTACGAGCAGTACTTC. It codes for CSVVAPARSYEQYF.

The chain joins TRBV11-2 to TRBJ2-5, with 10 bases identical to TRBD2. Trimming at V came to 7 bases and at J to 3 bases, leaving 8 bases not matched to a gene. CDR1 and CDR2 from the germline V gene are SGHAT and FQNNGV. The CDR3 runs 15 residues. The CDR3 DNA is TGTGCCAGCACTACTAGCGGGGTGCTAAAAGAGACCCAGTACTTC. This translates into CASTTSGVLKETQYF. Looking up the rest from reference TRBV11-2 and TRBJ2-5 gives the full variable domain: EAGVAQSPRYKIIEKRQSVAFWCNPISGHATLYWYQQILGQGPKLLIQFQNNGVVDDSQLPKDRFSAERLKGVDSTLKIQPAKLEDSAVYLCASTTSGVLKETQYFGPGTRLLVL.

The rearrangement uses TRBV29-1 and TRBJ2-3, with a tentative D call TRBD2 (5 bases). The CDR3 totals 14 residues. Germline V CDR1 and CDR2: SQVTM, ANQGSEA. V gave up 4 bases and J gave up 0 bases, with 11 bases separating them. The CDR3 DNA reads as TGCAGCGTTGCCAGCGGAGGAAGCACAGATACGCAGTATTTT. This translates into CSVASGGSTDTQYF.

The V call is TRBV7-9, the J call TRBJ2-3; D possibly matches TRBD1 or TRBD2 (6 bases each). The germline CDR1 and CDR2 sequences are SEHNR and FQNEAQ (reference sequence). V dropped 5 bases and J dropped 0 bases, with 18 bases sitting between them. This CDR3 spans 17 amino acids. The CDR3 sequence: CASSTGGRGSSTDTQYF. CDR3 DNA sequence: TGTGCCAGCAGCACCGGGGGCAGGGGATCAAGCACAGATACGCAGTATTTT.

This clonotype was seen a single time. V is TRBV7-9 and J is TRBJ2-7; 9 bases map to TRBD2. The germline gives CDR1 SEHNR, CDR2 FQNEAQ (reference sequence). V gave up 1 base and J gave up 5 bases; unmatched junction bases: 9. This CDR3 has 16 amino acids. The CDR3 DNA is TGTGCCAGCAGCTTAGTAGGGACTAGCCCACGGGACGAGCAGTACTTC. This codes for CASSLVGTSPRDEQYF.

The chain couples TRBV7-8 to TRBJ2-5; D is undetermined. Looked up from germline, CDR1 is SGHVS and CDR2 is FQNEAQ. Trimming cost V 3 bases and J 5 bases, with 10 bases left between them. The CDR3 has 13 amino acids. The CDR3 DNA reads as TGTGCCAGCAGCTTGTTGCTTAGGGAGACCCAGTACTTC. Its protein is CASSLLLRETQYF.

The chain has TRBV11-2 and TRBJ1-2, with 12 bases identical to TRBD1. The germline CDR1 and CDR2 sequences are SGHAT and FQNNGV. V shed 5 bases, J shed 8 bases, and the junction held 9 bases outside the gene matches. CDR3 length equals 15 residues. The CDR3 nucleotides are TGTGCCAGCAGCAATCTGGGACAGGGGGCAGACGGCTACACCTTC. Encoded protein: CASSNLGQGADGYTF.

This rearrangement joins TRBV27 to TRBJ1-1; D call uncertain. V lost 2 bases, J lost 3 bases, and 13 bases lay in between. The germline V gene has CDR1 MNHEY and CDR2 SMNVEV (reference sequence). The CDR3 is 15 amino acids. Here the CDR3 DNA reads TGTGCCAGCAGTTTACGGGGATTTAAGGACACTGAAGCTTTCTTT. Translation gives CASSLRGFKDTEAFF.

This clonotype has just a few counts. The chain uses TRBV28 and TRBJ2-1; D unclear. Germline CDR1 is MDHEN and CDR2 is SYDVKM. Trimming took 3 bases from V and 4 from J, leaving 16 bases between them. The CDR3 is 16 residues long. The CDR3 DNA sequence: TGTGCCAGCAGTTTTGACGACGGAGAGTATTACAATGAGCAGTTCTTC. It translates to CASSFDDGEYYNEQFF.

This clonotype has only a few counts. V usage is TRBV6-6 and J usage is TRBJ2-1, with 11 bases aligning to TRBD2. The germline V gene encodes CDR1 MNHNY and CDR2 SVGAGI (reference sequence). The CDR3 loop spans 17 amino acids. The trim removed 0 bases at V and 7 bases at J, leaving 8 bases unmatched. CDR3 bases: TGTGCCAGCAGTTACTCGTTGGTTAGCGGGGGGGTGAATGAGCAGTTCTTC. Protein: CASSYSLVSGGVNEQFF.

This clonotype has a single count. V usage is TRBV19 and J usage is TRBJ2-3, with TRBD2 identical over 8 bases. CDR1 is LNHDA, CDR2 SQIVND, per germline (reference sequence). The CDR3 has 15 amino acids. V shed 4 bases and J 2 bases; nucleotides not matched to a gene: 5. CDR3 sequence: CASSKQAGVTDTQYF. In DNA form, the CDR3 reads TGTGCCAGTAGTAAGCAAGCGGGGGTCACAGATACGCAGTATTTT.

The chain employs TRBV2 and TRBJ1-5; 11 bases fit TRBD1. The CDR3 extends over 15 amino acids. The V gene end was trimmed by 7 bases and the J gene end by 8 bases; junction bases not matched to a gene: 10. CDR1 is SNHLY, CDR2 FYNNEI, per germline. CDR3: CASTGTGGFSEPQHF. The CDR3 bases are TGTGCCAGCACCGGGACAGGGGGATTTTCGGAGCCCCAGCATTTT.